Each of the 9 T cell receptor beta chains below was sequenced from the same sample in a study of cytotoxic CD8 clonotypes in ibrutinib-treated CLL. Profiling relied on immunoSEQ multiplex PCR, and the TCRdb table lists in-frame clones only, not all of them. The repertoire holds roughly 30,000 clones, with 76% as singletons. The source was PBMCs, collected after 36 months of ibrutinib treatment. Receptors were obtained from a human donor with chronic lymphocytic leukemia.

V is TRBV5-6 and J is TRBJ2-2, with D unresolved. The CDR3 consists of 13 residues. The V end was cut by 4 bases, the J end by 8 bases, with 12 bases between. Germline CDR1 reads SGHDT; CDR2 reads YYEEEE. The chain's CDR3 is CASSPVPTGELFF. CDR3 nucleotides: TGTGCCAGCAGCCCGGTCCCCACAGGGGAGCTGTTTTTT.

The CDR3 loop is CASSSRSPNYGYTF. DNA for the CDR3: TGTGCCAGTAGTTCCCGATCACCTAACTATGGCTACACCTTC. The chain combines TRBV19 with TRBJ1-2; D unclear. CDR3 length equals 14 residues. V shed 5 bases and J shed 0 bases, with 10 bases lying between them. Germline values: CDR1 LNHDA, CDR2 SQIVND (reference sequence). The complete variable domain, with remaining parts taken from reference TRBV19 and TRBJ1-2, reads DGGITQSPKYLFRKEGQNVTLSCEQNLNHDAMYWYRQDPGQGLRLIYYSQIVNDFQKGDIAEGYSVSREKKESFPLTVTSAQKNPTAFYLCASSSRSPNYGYTFGSGTRLTVV.

The chain uses TRBV13 and TRBJ2-3, with 11 bases fitting TRBD2. CDR1 and CDR2 (germline): PRHDT, FYEKMQ (reference sequence). This CDR3 region has 16 residues. Trimming at V came to 5 bases and at J to 5 bases, leaving 9 bases not matched to a gene. The CDR3 DNA follows: TGTGCCAGCAGCCCCCCTAGCGGGGGGCCTGGAGATACGCAGTATTTT. Translating gives CASSPPSGGPGDTQYF.

This sequence joins TRBV29-1 and TRBJ2-2, with 9 bases lining up with TRBD1. Unmatched junction bases numbered 9, after V lost 3 bases and J lost 7 bases. There are 15 residues in the CDR3. Looked up from germline, CDR1 is SQVTM and CDR2 is ANQGSEA. The CDR3 DNA reads TGCAGCGTTGAGGCCCGACAGGGGGAGGACGGGGAGCTGTTTTTT. Translation gives CSVEARQGEDGELFF.

The rearrangement uses TRBV11-2 and TRBJ1-3, with D possibly matching TRBD1 (6 bases). The CDR3 is 14 amino acids. V shed 5 bases and J shed 0 bases, with 8 bases lying between them. Germline CDR1 is SGHAT and CDR2 is FQNNGV. The CDR3 nucleotides are TGTGCCAGCAGCCGGACAGACTCTGGAAACACCATATATTTT. Translated, it gives CASSRTDSGNTIYF. The full variable domain, with the rest looked up from reference TRBV11-2 and TRBJ1-3, is EAGVAQSPRYKIIEKRQSVAFWCNPISGHATLYWYQQILGQGPKLLIQFQNNGVVDDSQLPKDRFSAERLKGVDSTLKIQPAKLEDSAVYLCASSRTDSGNTIYFGEGSWLTVV.

This chain uses TRBV5-4 with TRBJ2-3; the match to TRBD1 covers 11 bases. The V and J ends lost 2 bases and 7 bases, in that order; junction bases with no gene match: 9. The germline V gene encodes CDR1 SGHNT and CDR2 YYREEE (reference sequence). CDR3 length equals 16 residues. In DNA, the CDR3 is TGTGCCAGCAGCTTTGGACAGGGGGCCCTTATGAATACGCAGTATTTT. Protein product: CASSFGQGALMNTQYF.

The chain combines TRBV4-1 with TRBJ2-1; the match to TRBD2 covers 8 bases. The J segment lost 2 bases and the V segment lost 2 bases, leaving 8 bases of the junction unmatched. The CDR3 is made up of 17 amino acids. CDR1 MGHRA and CDR2 YSYEKL come from the germline V gene. CDR3 loop: CASSQPRLAGPYNEQFF. CDR3 bases: TGCGCCAGCAGCCAACCCCGGTTAGCGGGGCCCTACAATGAGCAGTTCTTC.

This clone was counted only a few times. The V and J genes are TRBV19 and TRBJ1-5; 8 bases line up with TRBD1. The CDR3 has 15 residues. From germline, CDR1 is LNHDA and CDR2 SQIVND (reference sequence). Trimming took 2 bases from V and 3 from J; bases not matched to a gene: 3. CDR3 DNA sequence: TGTGCCAGTAGTATAATGGGACAGGTCAATCAGCCCCAGCATTTT. This translates into CASSIMGQVNQPQHF.

A single count supports this clone. V usage is TRBV7-8 and J usage is TRBJ2-5, with TRBD2 matching 9 bases. The CDR3 has 12 amino acids. V trimming: 8 bases; J trimming: 4 bases; junction bases outside the gene matches: 2. The V gene's germline CDR1 is SGHVS and CDR2 FQNEAQ. CDR3 protein: CASRRGGETQYF. The CDR3 DNA follows: TGTGCCAGCCGGCGGGGGGGAGAGACCCAGTACTTC. The variable domain in full, completed from reference TRBV7-8 and TRBJ2-5, reads GAGVSQSPRYKVAKRGQDVALRCDPISGHVSLFWYQQALGQGPEFLTYFQNEAQLDKSGLPSDRFFAERPEGSVSTLKIQRTQQEDSAVYLCASRRGGETQYFGPGTRLLVL.